Here is one T cell receptor beta chain with its context. The target antigen is unknown. The germline gene is not matched at one end of the junction; a read error may be the cause. The CDR3 consists of 15 residues. Germline V gene data show CDR1 as MDHEN and CDR2 as SYDVKM. The repertoire was sequenced with immunoSEQ multiplex PCR; TCRdb's copy has only in-frame clones and lacks some. Of around 170,000 clones listed, about nine tenths are singletons. These data come from a study of T cell responses to AZD1222 COVID-19 vaccine. Study-wide context: Pooled together were second doses at about 4 or about 12 weeks.

Broader study findings: There were mostly white British donors and more females than males, and clonal diversity was possibly underestimated. With two AZD1222 doses given, Spike-specific TCR breadth and depth both rose. With dominance at 160-218 and 743-854, vaccine-associated CD4 TCRs spanned spike.

The input for sequencing was peripheral blood, taken on day 0 of AZD1222 vaccination. This TCR came from an adult in good health. The chain recombines TRBV28 with TRBJ2-1; TRBD2 aligns across 7 bases. This CDR3 reads CASTSTSDSNNEQFF. In DNA form, the CDR3 reads TGTGCCAGCACCTCCACTAGCGACTCCAACAATGAGCAGTTCTTC.